A selection of T cell receptor beta chains follows, all from one sample in a study of early T cells in non-severe SARS-CoV-2 infection. TCRdb reprocessed the 5' RACE reads with MiXCR, giving one entry per CDR3 protein. This table has about 63,000 distinct CDR3 sequences, 13% appearing once. Material: whole blood. The receptors shown here come from an adult who was a healthcare worker with PCR-confirmed SARS-CoV-2 infection or an uninfected control (not recorded which). CDR3s include the opening cysteine and the closing phenylalanine or tryptophan.

TRBV29-1,TRBJ1-1,CSVLAFGDRMNTEAFF
TRBV14,TRBJ1-4,CASSRYGSNEKLFF
TRBV10-3,TRBJ2-7,CAIRPGQGAYEQYF
TRBV4-3,TRBJ1-4,CASSQGVRATNEKLFF
TRBV19,TRBJ2-3,CASSSMGLAMGDTQYF
TRBV7-2,TRBJ2-5,CASSRLAGGLAETQYF
TRBV4-1,TRBJ2-7,CASSLDSYPYEQYF
TRBV20-1,TRBJ2-1,CSAFNEQFF
TRBV6-6,TRBJ2-7,CASSTSGATYEQYF
TRBV3-1,TRBJ1-5,CASSQDTSSNQPQHF
TRBV5-1,TRBJ1-1,CASSFWGMNTEAFF
TRBV15,TRBJ2-2,CATSRPGTENTGELFF
TRBV7-2,TRBJ2-3,CASSSRPEDTQYF
TRBV6-5,TRBJ2-5,CASSAGDRIQETQYF
TRBV6-6,TRBJ2-2,CASSYEGAPTGELFF
TRBV5-4,TRBJ2-3,CASSYWLRGTDTRYF
TRBV7-9,TRBJ2-2,CASSALNLKNTGELFF
TRBV6-2/TRBV6-3,TRBJ1-5,CASSQQGDNQPQHF
TRBV9,TRBJ2-5,CASSEEGETQYF
TRBV5-1,TRBJ1-6,CASSRDRKVSPLHF
TRBV29-1,TRBJ1-2,CSVGAGGYYGYTF
TRBV19,TRBJ1-4,CASSPRPTWANEKLFF
TRBV24-1,TRBJ2-3,CATSAAGESDVADTQYF
TRBV7-6,TRBJ1-2,CASSFWANYGYTF
TRBV5-1,TRBJ1-2,CASSSSEEDGYTF
TRBV6-6,TRBJ1-1,CASSQGGTEAFF
TRBV6-5,TRBJ1-5,CASSRFQGNQPQHF
TRBV11-3,TRBJ2-1,CASSSRESEQFF
TRBV12-3/TRBV12-4,TRBJ1-2,CASSLLLGGSSNYGYTF
TRBV30,TRBJ1-6,CAWSKNRNSPLHF
TRBV11-2,TRBJ2-7,CASSQPGPGYEQYF
TRBV4-2,TRBJ2-5,CASSQEYSKETQYF
TRBV29-1,TRBJ2-3,CSVEGTSASSTDTQYF
TRBV20-1,TRBJ2-5,CSGFHRQGQETQYF
TRBV6-5,TRBJ1-4,CASSRTGGAEKLFF
TRBV20-1,TRBJ2-2,CSATDGRGNTGELFF
TRBV3-1,TRBJ1-2,CASSLQEGYNYGYTF
TRBV2,TRBJ2-3,CASSELVSTDTQYF
TRBV20-1,TRBJ2-1,CSADRRRGYNEQFF
TRBV6-6,TRBJ1-6,CASSLPGTGSPLHF
TRBV2,TRBJ2-5,CASRKGGGSPSRETQYF
TRBV5-5,TRBJ2-5,CASSLELSSETQYF
TRBV10-3,TRBJ1-1,CAIGLVENTEAFF
TRBV6-5,TRBJ1-2,CASSYPSGGDGYTF
TRBV27,TRBJ1-1,CASSLRAGNTEAFF
TRBV18,TRBJ1-2,CASSAGSNYGYTF
TRBV7-9,TRBJ2-2,CASRSGSGELFF
TRBV29-1,TRBJ1-1,CSVEKGEGTEAFF
TRBV5-1,TRBJ2-5,CASSPWTVPSQETQYF
TRBV30,TRBJ1-3,CAWSVGTRNTIYF
TRBV7-9,TRBJ1-4,CASSLGQKRLFF
TRBV24-1,TRBJ2-3,CATSDPGTGRNTQYF
TRBV20-1,TRBJ1-1,CSADRGRTEAFF
TRBV19,TRBJ2-7,CASTPRRDRGYEQYF
TRBV10-1,TRBJ2-4,CASSESAAGGDIQYF
TRBV3-1,TRBJ2-5,CASSQEGETQYF
TRBV7-3,TRBJ2-5,CASSSTGTMEVETQYF
TRBV29-1,TRBJ2-5,CSAAVGQETQYF
TRBV29-1,TRBJ2-5,CSVEATGTIREETQYF